These 10 T cell receptor beta chains came from one sample sequenced in a study of blood T cells in healthy people across ages (dated by TCRdb to between 2015 and 2017). To prepare the library, 5' RACE was applied. For sequencing, an Illumina HiSeq 2500 was employed. A second PCR of about 6 to 11 cycles was run with a J-beta primer mix and a sample-barcoded 5' primer. TCRdb applied fastp at Q25 and MiXCR to the public reads, then kept only in-frame beta chains. Each record represents a unique CDR3 protein, reported with the most common genes and DNA among its rows. Present in this sample are over 600,000 distinct CDR3 sequences, 56% of which were seen just once. The ten largest clonotypes hold approximately 24% of the sample. Source material: blood. The receptors come from a man aged 40-49 years in good health.

The chain links TRBV28 to TRBJ2-4; 9 nucleotides line up with TRBD2. The DNA end lines up better with TRBJ2-7; the J call may be wrong. The V gene's germline CDR1 is MDHEN and CDR2 SYDVKM. CDR3 size: 14 residues. The CDR3 spells CASTEAGGLYEQYF. CDR3 in DNA: TGTGCCAGCACCGAAGCGGGAGGTCTCTACGAGCAGTACTTC.

The genes are TRBV19 and TRBJ2-7, with D tentatively TRBD1 or TRBD2 (5 bases each). The CDR3 is 14 amino acids. Germline loops: CDR1 LNHDA, CDR2 SQIVND (reference sequence). V was shortened by 3 bases and J by 5 bases, with 14 bases between the two germline ends. CDR3 residues: CASSMDGAADEQYF. The CDR3 DNA reads as TGTGCCAGTAGTATGGACGGGGCTGCGGACGAGCAGTACTTC.

The gene calls are TRBV29-1 and TRBJ2-7, with D possibly being TRBD1 (6 bases). The CDR3 sequence is 11 residues long. Per the germline V gene, CDR1 is SQVTM and CDR2 is ANQGSEA. Trimming cost V 7 bases and J 6 bases, with 13 bases left between them. The CDR3 region is CSAKTGREQYF. The CDR3 DNA reads TGCAGCGCTAAGACAGGCCGCGAGCAGTACTTC.

The chain links TRBV20-1 to TRBJ2-5; D unresolved. Deletions cut 3 bases from V and 4 bases from J, with 9 bases between. The CDR3 spans 12 residues. Germline CDR1 reads DFQATT; CDR2 reads SNEGSKA (reference sequence). The DNA for the CDR3 is TGCAGTGCTAGCCATACAAGAGAGACCCAGTACTTC. Translating gives CSASHTRETQYF.

The CDR3 nucleotides read TGCGCCAGCAGCGGGGCCGGAACTAAAGAGACCCAGTACTTC. It is translated as CASSGAGTKETQYF. This sequence joins TRBV5-1 and TRBJ2-5, with D possibly matching TRBD1 (5 bases). With 4 bases removed from V and 3 bases from J, the gap between germline ends came to 13 bases. The germline V gene has CDR1 SGHRS and CDR2 YFSETQ. This CDR3 comprises 14 residues.

In its sample, this clonotype was seen a few times. The J gene is TRBJ1-2, the V gene TRBV10-3, with D perhaps matching TRBD1 (5 bases). Deletions cut 5 bases from V and 4 bases from J, with 14 bases between. The CDR3 sequence is 14 residues long. CDR1 and CDR2 from the germline V gene are ENHRY and SYGVKD. CDR3 DNA: TGTGCCATCAGTCTCGAGGTTGGGGGCTATGGCTACACCTTC. Residues: CAISLEVGGYGYTF.

This rearrangement joins TRBV28 to TRBJ2-7, with TRBD1 matching 8 bases. TRBJ2-5 matches the DNA end more closely, so the J call is doubtful. CDR3 size: 15 residues. Per germline, CDR1 MDHEN and CDR2 SYDVKM. The CDR3 is CASSKWTGSGETQYF. CDR3 coding DNA: TGTGCCAGCAGTAAATGGACAGGGTCAGGGGAGACCCAGTACTTC.

The gene calls are TRBV27 and TRBJ1-4, with D unclear. The CDR3 loop spans 14 amino acids. Germline assignment: CDR1 MNHEY and CDR2 SMNVEV (reference sequence). V shed 4 bases and J shed 11 bases, with 17 bases lying between them. The CDR3 nucleotides read TGTGCCAGCAGTTCCCGGTGGGGTGATGGGAAACTGTTTTTT. This gives the protein CASSSRWGDGKLFF.

This clonotype was counted only a few times. This chain connects TRBV5-1 to TRBJ2-3; 10 positions agree with TRBD2. This CDR3 is built from 17 residues. The ends lost 4 bases at V and 2 bases at J; junction bases unmatched: 10. The V gene's germline CDR1 is SGHRS and CDR2 YFSETQ. CDR3 amino acids: CASSLSTSGRPTDTQYF. In DNA form, the CDR3 reads TGCGCCAGCAGCCTCTCGACTAGCGGGCGGCCCACAGATACGCAGTATTTT.

The CDR3 is CAISDPGTGPDEKLFF. In nucleotides, the CDR3 is TGTGCCATCAGTGACCCCGGGACAGGGCCAGATGAAAAACTGTTTTTT. This chain connects TRBV10-3 to TRBJ1-4; 9 bases map to TRBD1. V lost 3 bases to trimming and J lost 6 bases; unmatched junction nucleotides: 8. Germline V gene sequence: CDR1 ENHRY, CDR2 SYGVKD. The CDR3 sequence is 16 residues long.